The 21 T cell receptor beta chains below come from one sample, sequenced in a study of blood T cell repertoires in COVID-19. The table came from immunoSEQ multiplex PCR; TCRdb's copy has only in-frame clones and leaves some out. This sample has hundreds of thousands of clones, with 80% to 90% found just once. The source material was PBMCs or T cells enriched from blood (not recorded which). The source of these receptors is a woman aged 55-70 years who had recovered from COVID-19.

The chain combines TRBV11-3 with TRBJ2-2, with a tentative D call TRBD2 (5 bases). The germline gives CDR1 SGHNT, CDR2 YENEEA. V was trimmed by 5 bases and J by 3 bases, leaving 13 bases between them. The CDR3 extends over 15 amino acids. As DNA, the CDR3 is TGTGCCAGCAGCCCATGGACTGGCGACACCGGGGAGCTGTTTTTT. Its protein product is CASSPWTGDTGELFF.

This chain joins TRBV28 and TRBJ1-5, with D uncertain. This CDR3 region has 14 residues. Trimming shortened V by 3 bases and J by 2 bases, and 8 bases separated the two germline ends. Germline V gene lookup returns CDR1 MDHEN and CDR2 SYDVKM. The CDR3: CASSLIHGNQPQHF. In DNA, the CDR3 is TGTGCCAGCAGTTTGATACACGGCAATCAGCCCCAGCATTTT.

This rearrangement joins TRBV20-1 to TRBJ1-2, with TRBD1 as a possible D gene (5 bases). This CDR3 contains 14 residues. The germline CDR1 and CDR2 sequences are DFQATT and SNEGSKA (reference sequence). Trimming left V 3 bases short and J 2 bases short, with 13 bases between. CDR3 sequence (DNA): TGCAGTGCTAGTGTGGGAGGGACCAACTATGGCTACACCTTC. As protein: CSASVGGTNYGYTF.

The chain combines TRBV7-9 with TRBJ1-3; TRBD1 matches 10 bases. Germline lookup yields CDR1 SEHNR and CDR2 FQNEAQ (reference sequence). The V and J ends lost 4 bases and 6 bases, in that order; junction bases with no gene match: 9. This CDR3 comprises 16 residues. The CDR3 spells CASSSSGTGVQNTIYF. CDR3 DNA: TGTGCCAGCAGCTCCTCCGGGACAGGGGTTCAAAACACCATATATTTT.

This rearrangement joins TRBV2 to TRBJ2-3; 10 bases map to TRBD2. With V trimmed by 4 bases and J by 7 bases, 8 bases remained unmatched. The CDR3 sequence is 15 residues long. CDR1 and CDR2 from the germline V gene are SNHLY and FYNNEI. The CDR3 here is CASSGLAGAAYTQYF. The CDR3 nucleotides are TGTGCCAGCAGTGGGCTAGCGGGGGCCGCATATACGCAGTATTTT.

CDR3 bases: TGTGCCAGCAGCTTATGGGGGCCGGGTACAGATACGCAGTATTTT. It is translated as CASSLWGPGTDTQYF. V is TRBV7-2 and J is TRBJ2-3; tentatively, D is TRBD1 (6 bases). The CDR3 is 15 amino acids. V was trimmed by 2 bases and J by 3 bases, leaving 12 bases between them. CDR1 SGHTA and CDR2 FQGNSA come from the germline V gene.

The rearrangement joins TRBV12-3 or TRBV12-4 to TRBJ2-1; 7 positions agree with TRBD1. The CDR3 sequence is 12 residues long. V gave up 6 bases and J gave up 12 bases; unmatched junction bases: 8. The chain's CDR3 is CASSLTRDRQFF. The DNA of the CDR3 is TGTGCCAGCAGCCTCACCCGGGACAGGCAGTTCTTC.

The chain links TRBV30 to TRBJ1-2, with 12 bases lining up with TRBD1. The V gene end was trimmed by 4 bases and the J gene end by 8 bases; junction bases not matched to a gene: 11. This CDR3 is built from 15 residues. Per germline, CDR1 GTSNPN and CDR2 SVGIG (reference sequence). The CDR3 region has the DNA TGTGCCTGGACGGGGACAGGGGGCGCGCCCGGCGGCTACACCTTC. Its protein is CAWTGTGGAPGGYTF.

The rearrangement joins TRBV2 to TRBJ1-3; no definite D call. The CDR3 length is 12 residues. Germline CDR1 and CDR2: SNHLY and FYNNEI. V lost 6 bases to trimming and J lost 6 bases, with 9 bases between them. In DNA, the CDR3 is TGTGCCAGCAGGGAGGGCGCAAACACCATATATTTT. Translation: CASREGANTIYF.

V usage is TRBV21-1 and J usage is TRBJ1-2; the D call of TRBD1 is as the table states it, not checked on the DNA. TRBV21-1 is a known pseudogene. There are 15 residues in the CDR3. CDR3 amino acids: CASSRRTGTSYGYTF. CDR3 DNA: TGTGCCAGCAGCAGAAGGACAGGAACCTCCTATGGCTACACCTTC.

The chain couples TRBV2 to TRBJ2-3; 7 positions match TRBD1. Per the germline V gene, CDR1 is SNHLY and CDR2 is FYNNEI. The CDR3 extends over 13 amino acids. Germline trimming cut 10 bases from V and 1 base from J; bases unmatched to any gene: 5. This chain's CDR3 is CATRQGGTDTQYF. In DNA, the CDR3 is TGTGCCACCCGGCAGGGGGGCACAGATACGCAGTATTTT.

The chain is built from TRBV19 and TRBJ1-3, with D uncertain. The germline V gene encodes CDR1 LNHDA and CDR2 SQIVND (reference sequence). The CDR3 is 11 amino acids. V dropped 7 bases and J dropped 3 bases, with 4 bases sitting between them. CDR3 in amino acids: CASIVGNTIYF. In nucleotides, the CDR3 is TGTGCCAGTATCGTTGGAAACACCATATATTTT.

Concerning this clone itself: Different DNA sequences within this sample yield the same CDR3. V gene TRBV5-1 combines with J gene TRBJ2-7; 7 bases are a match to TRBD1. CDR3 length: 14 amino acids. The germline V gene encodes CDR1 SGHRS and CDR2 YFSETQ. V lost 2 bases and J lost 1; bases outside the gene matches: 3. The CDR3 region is CASSLGQASYEQYF. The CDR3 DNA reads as TGCGCCAGCAGCTTAGGACAGGCTTCCTACGAGCAGTACTTC. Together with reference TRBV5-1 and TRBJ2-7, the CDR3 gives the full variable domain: KAGVTQTPRYLIKTRGQQVTLSCSPISGHRSVSWYQQTPGQGLQFLFEYFSETQRNKGNFPGRFSGRQFSNSRSEMNVSTLELGDSALYLCASSLGQASYEQYFGPGTRLTVT.

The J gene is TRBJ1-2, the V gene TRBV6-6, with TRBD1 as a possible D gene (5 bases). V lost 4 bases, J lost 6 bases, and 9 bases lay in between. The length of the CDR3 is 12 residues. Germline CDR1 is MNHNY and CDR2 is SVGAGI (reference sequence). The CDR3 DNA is TGTGCCAGCAGTTCCTCCAGGGATGGCTACACCTTC. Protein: CASSSSRDGYTF.

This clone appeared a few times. In nucleotides, the CDR3 is TGTGCCAGTAGTGTCGCGGGACTCCTCACAGATACGCAGTATTTT. Translating gives CASSVAGLLTDTQYF. V and J are TRBV19 and TRBJ2-3; TRBD2 might be the D (6 bases). Trimming took 5 bases from V and 2 from J, leaving 14 bases between them. From germline, CDR1 is LNHDA and CDR2 SQIVND (reference sequence). The CDR3 contains 15 residues.

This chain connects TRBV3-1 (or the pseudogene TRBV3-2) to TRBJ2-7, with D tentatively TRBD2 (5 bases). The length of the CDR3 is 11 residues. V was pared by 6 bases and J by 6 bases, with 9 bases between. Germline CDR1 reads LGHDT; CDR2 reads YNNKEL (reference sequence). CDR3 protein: CASSFGVEQYF. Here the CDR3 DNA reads TGTGCCAGCAGTTTCGGGGTCGAGCAGTACTTC.

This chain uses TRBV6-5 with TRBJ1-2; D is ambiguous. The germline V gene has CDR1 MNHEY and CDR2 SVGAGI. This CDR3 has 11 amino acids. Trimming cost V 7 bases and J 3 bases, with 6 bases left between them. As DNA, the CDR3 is TGTGCCAGCACAGACTACTATGGCTACACCTTC. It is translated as CASTDYYGYTF.

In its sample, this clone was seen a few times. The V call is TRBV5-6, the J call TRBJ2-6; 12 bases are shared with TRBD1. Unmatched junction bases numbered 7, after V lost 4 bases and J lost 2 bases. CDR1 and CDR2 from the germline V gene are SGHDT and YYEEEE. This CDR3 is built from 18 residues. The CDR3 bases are TGTGCCAGCAGCAACTGGGACAGGGGGCGCGCTGGGGCCAACGTCCTGACTTTC. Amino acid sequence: CASSNWDRGRAGANVLTF.

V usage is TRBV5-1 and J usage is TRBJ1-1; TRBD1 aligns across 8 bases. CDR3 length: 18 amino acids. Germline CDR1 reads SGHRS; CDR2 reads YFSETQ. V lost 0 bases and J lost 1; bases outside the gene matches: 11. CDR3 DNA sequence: TGCGCCAGCAGCTTGGCCGGGTGGCCAGGGGGCTCGAACACTGAAGCTTTCTTT. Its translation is CASSLAGWPGGSNTEAFF.

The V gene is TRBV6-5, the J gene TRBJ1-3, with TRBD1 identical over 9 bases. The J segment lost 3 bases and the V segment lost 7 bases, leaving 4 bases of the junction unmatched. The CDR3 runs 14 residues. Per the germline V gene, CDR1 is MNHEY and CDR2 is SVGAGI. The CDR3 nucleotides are TGTGCCAGCACTACAGGGGGCGTTGGAAACACCATATATTTT. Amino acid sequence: CASTTGGVGNTIYF.

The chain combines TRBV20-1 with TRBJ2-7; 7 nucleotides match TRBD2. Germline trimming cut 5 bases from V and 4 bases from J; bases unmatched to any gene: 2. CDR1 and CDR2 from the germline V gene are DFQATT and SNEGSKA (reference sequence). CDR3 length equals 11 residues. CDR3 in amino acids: CSASGGYEQYF. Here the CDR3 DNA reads TGCAGTGCTTCCGGGGGGTACGAGCAGTACTTC.